Each of the 3 T cell receptor beta chains below was sequenced from the same sample in a study of blood T cell repertoires in COVID-19. The protocol was immunoSEQ multiplex PCR, while the TCRdb copy is restricted to in-frame clones and leaves out a portion. The sample carries approximately 250,000 clones, around nine tenths recorded once. Material for sequencing was peripheral blood. Receptors were obtained from a man aged 40-49 years with active or convalescent COVID-19.

The V and J genes are TRBV5-4 and TRBJ2-5; 7 positions agree with TRBD2. Germline loops: CDR1 SGHNT, CDR2 YYREEE (reference sequence). The CDR3 consists of 13 residues. Unmatched junction bases numbered 0, after V lost 0 bases and J lost 4 bases. This CDR3 is CASSLAGGETQYF. The CDR3 nucleotides read TGTGCCAGCAGCTTGGCGGGGGGAGAGACCCAGTACTTC.

The gene calls are TRBV6-5 and TRBJ1-4; D is unclear. Germline CDR1 reads MNHEY; CDR2 reads SVGAGI. V dropped 7 bases and J dropped 7 bases, with 13 bases sitting between them. The CDR3 covers 13 residues. For the CDR3, the DNA is TGTGCCAGCACGCGACTCCTTGGTGAAAAACTGTTTTTT. Its translation: CASTRLLGEKLFF.

The V gene is TRBV3-1 (or the pseudogene TRBV3-2), the J gene TRBJ2-7; D is undetermined. CDR1 is LGHDT, CDR2 YNNKEL, per germline (reference sequence). The ends were cut back, 2 bases at V and 3 bases at J, with 5 bases in the middle. The CDR3 runs 12 residues. Here the CDR3 DNA reads TGTGCCAGCAGCCAATTGAGCTACGAGCAGTACTTC. It is translated as CASSQLSYEQYF.